These T cell receptor beta chains were read from a single sample in a study of cytomegalovirus exposure and HLA in healthy donors. The method was immunoSEQ multiplex PCR; TCRdb's version includes in-frame clones alone and lacks a portion of them. The sample shows roughly 97,000 clones, around a tenth of them seen only once. Specimen: PBMCs. All receptors derive from a man in his fifties or sixties in good health and CMV-seropositive. CDR3s include the opening cysteine and the closing phenylalanine or tryptophan. The order of the fields is CDR3 protein, CDR3 DNA, J gene, CDR3 length, clone size, D gene, V gene. D genes are given only for firm matches. Clone size, where shown, is once, few, many, or a class for clones that have expanded.

CDR3 protein: CASSPATGHYEQYF; CDR3 DNA: TGTGCCAGCAGCCCAGCGACAGGCCACTACGAGCAGTACTTC; J gene: TRBJ2-7; CDR3 length: 14; clone size: .; D gene: .; V gene: TRBV7-9
CDR3 protein: CASSLSGLATNEQFF; CDR3 DNA: TGTGCCAGCAGCTTAAGCGGGCTAGCGACCAATGAGCAGTTCTTC; J gene: TRBJ2-1; CDR3 length: 15; clone size: .; D gene: .; V gene: TRBV7-3
CDR3 protein: CASSLARGGLAGSADTQYF; CDR3 DNA: TGTGCCAGCAGCTTGGCCCGGGGAGGACTAGCGGGAAGTGCAGATACGCAGTATTTT; J gene: TRBJ2-3; CDR3 length: 19; clone size: .; D gene: TRBD2; V gene: TRBV5-4
CDR3 protein: CASSYLSGRTHEQYF; CDR3 DNA: TGTGCCAGCAGTTACCTTAGCGGGAGGACCCACGAGCAGTACTTC; J gene: TRBJ2-7; CDR3 length: 15; clone size: .; D gene: TRBD2; V gene: TRBV6-5
CDR3 protein: CASSVERQDPNTEAFF; CDR3 DNA: TGTGCCAGCAGCGTAGAGAGACAAGACCCGAACACTGAAGCTTTCTTT; J gene: TRBJ1-1; CDR3 length: 16; clone size: .; D gene: .; V gene: TRBV9
CDR3 protein: CASAGGTREFF; CDR3 DNA: TGTGCCAGCGCAGGAGGGACTAGAGAGTTCTTC; J gene: TRBJ2-1; CDR3 length: 11; clone size: few; D gene: TRBD2; V gene: TRBV5-6
CDR3 protein: CASSSTGVVEKLFF; CDR3 DNA: TGTGCCAGCAGCTCGACAGGGGTAGTTGAAAAACTGTTTTTT; J gene: TRBJ1-4; CDR3 length: 14; clone size: .; D gene: TRBD1; V gene: TRBV7-9
CDR3 protein: CASSNRDRGAFYGYTF; CDR3 DNA: TGCGCCAGCAGCAACCGGGACAGGGGCGCATTCTATGGCTACACCTTC; J gene: TRBJ1-2; CDR3 length: 16; clone size: few; D gene: TRBD1; V gene: TRBV5-1
CDR3 protein: CASSISREIPEDFF; CDR3 DNA: TGTGCCAGTAGTATATCCCGGGAGATCCCTGAAGATTTCTTT; J gene: TRBJ1-1; CDR3 length: 14; clone size: .; D gene: .; V gene: TRBV19
CDR3 protein: CASSMSSGVGVFQETQYF; CDR3 DNA: TGCGCCAGCAGCATGTCTAGCGGCGTGGGGGTATTCCAAGAGACCCAGTACTTC; J gene: TRBJ2-5; CDR3 length: 18; clone size: .; D gene: TRBD2; V gene: TRBV5-1
CDR3 protein: CASRPSRDRGNEQFF; CDR3 DNA: TGTGCCAGCAGACCCTCCCGGGACAGGGGAAATGAGCAGTTCTTC; J gene: TRBJ2-1; CDR3 length: 15; clone size: few; D gene: TRBD1; V gene: TRBV6-1
CDR3 protein: CASSSAGTGGYEQYF; CDR3 DNA: TGCGCCAGCAGCTCCGCCGGGACAGGAGGATACGAGCAGTACTTC; J gene: TRBJ2-7; CDR3 length: 15; clone size: few; D gene: TRBD1; V gene: TRBV5-1
CDR3 protein: CASSFNPGQALMNTEAFF; CDR3 DNA: TGTGCCAGCAGTTTCAATCCGGGACAGGCCCTCATGAACACTGAAGCTTTCTTT; J gene: TRBJ1-1; CDR3 length: 18; clone size: .; D gene: TRBD1; V gene: TRBV28
CDR3 protein: CASSLEGAEEAFF; CDR3 DNA: TGCGCCAGCAGCTTGGAAGGGGCGGAGGAAGCTTTCTTT; J gene: TRBJ1-1; CDR3 length: 13; clone size: many; D gene: .; V gene: TRBV5-1
CDR3 protein: CASSLEESSGNTIYF; CDR3 DNA: TGTGCCAGCAGCTTAGAAGAGAGCTCTGGAAACACCATATATTTT; J gene: TRBJ1-3; CDR3 length: 15; clone size: .; D gene: .; V gene: TRBV7-9
CDR3 protein: CASSVAGSTEAFF; CDR3 DNA: TGTGCCAGCAGCGTAGCGGGTAGCACTGAAGCTTTCTTT; J gene: TRBJ1-1; CDR3 length: 13; clone size: .; D gene: .; V gene: TRBV9
CDR3 protein: CAIRDRGYEQYF; CDR3 DNA: TGTGCCATCAGGGACAGGGGATACGAGCAGTACTTC; J gene: TRBJ2-7; CDR3 length: 12; clone size: few; D gene: TRBD1; V gene: TRBV10-3
CDR3 protein: CASSLVRNYGYTF; CDR3 DNA: TGTGCCAGCAGTTTGGTCAGGAACTATGGCTACACCTTC; J gene: TRBJ1-2; CDR3 length: 13; clone size: .; D gene: .; V gene: TRBV28
CDR3 protein: CASRDGAGRIYEQYF; CDR3 DNA: TGTGCCAGCAGGGACGGGGCAGGGAGGATCTACGAGCAGTACTTC; J gene: TRBJ2-7; CDR3 length: 15; clone size: .; D gene: .; V gene: TRBV2
CDR3 protein: CASSGQGINQPQHF; CDR3 DNA: TGCGCCAGCAGCGGACAGGGGATCAATCAGCCCCAGCATTTT; J gene: TRBJ1-5; CDR3 length: 14; clone size: .; D gene: TRBD1; V gene: TRBV4-1
CDR3 protein: CASSLPSGTDTQYF; CDR3 DNA: TGTGCCAGCAGCTTGCCTAGCGGCACAGATACGCAGTATTTT; J gene: TRBJ2-3; CDR3 length: 14; clone size: few; D gene: .; V gene: TRBV13